This section outlines one T cell receptor beta chain sequence together with its context. The ends were cut back, 0 bases at V and 3 bases at J, with 10 bases in the middle. This CDR3 has 15 amino acids. Germline lookup yields CDR1 LGHNA and CDR2 YNFKEQ. The repertoire was sequenced with immunoSEQ multiplex PCR; TCRdb's copy has only in-frame clones and lacks some. The sample has about 120,000 clones; approximately 87% are singletons. This sample is part of a study of control samples from healthy donors and cancer patients. The genes are TRBV4-2 and TRBJ2-3; D is perhaps TRBD1 (5 bases). This TCR derives from a man aged 30-40 years in good health. The sample comprised blood. CDR3 protein: CASSQEATETDTQYF. DNA for the CDR3: TGTGCCAGCAGCCAAGAAGCGACAGAAACAGATACGCAGTATTTT.